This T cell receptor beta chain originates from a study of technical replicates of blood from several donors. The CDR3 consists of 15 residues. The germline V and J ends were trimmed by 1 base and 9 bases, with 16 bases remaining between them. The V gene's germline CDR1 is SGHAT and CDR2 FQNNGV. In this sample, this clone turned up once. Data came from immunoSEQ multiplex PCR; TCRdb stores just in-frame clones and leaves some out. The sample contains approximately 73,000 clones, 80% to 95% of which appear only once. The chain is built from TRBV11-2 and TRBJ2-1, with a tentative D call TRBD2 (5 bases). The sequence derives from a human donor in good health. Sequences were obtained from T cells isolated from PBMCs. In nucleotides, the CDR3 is TGTGCCAGCAGCTTAGTGACCCCTAGCTATGTTGAGCAGTTCTTC. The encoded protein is CASSLVTPSYVEQFF.